This T cell receptor beta chain was sequenced during a study of STAT5B mutations in CD4+ large granular lymphocyte leukemia. Germline V gene sequence: CDR1 LNHNV, CDR2 YYDKDF (reference sequence). V dropped 3 bases and J dropped 7; count of bases not matched to a gene: 7. The CDR3 sequence is 16 residues long. Assay used: immunoSEQ multiplex PCR; TCRdb lists only in-frame clones, some missing. Among roughly 30,000 clones listed, around 80% were seen once. Buffy coats from healthy blood donors served as controls. The clonotype originates from a human donor in good health. The material sequenced was CD4+ T cells from blood buffy coats. This chain links TRBV15 with TRBJ1-4, with 11 bases lining up with TRBD1. CDR3 coding DNA: TGTGCCACCAGCAGGGCCGGGACAGGGGGAGGTGAAAAACTGTTTTTT. Its translation: CATSRAGTGGGEKLFF.